Each of the 9 T cell receptor beta chains below was sequenced from the same sample in a study of CD8+ T cells in alopecia areata. Treatment noted: oral pan-JAK inhibitor, 5-10 mg twice daily. Isolated RNA was reverse transcribed into cDNA used as the sequencing template. Sequenced by immunoSEQ multiplex PCR; TCRdb stores in-frame clones only, minus some. The sample lists some 200,000 clones; roughly three fifths were seen once. The sequencing used CD8+ T cells sorted from blood, collected at week 24, from a patient treated with tofacitinib. The receptors were gathered from a human donor with alopecia areata.

The chain couples TRBV13 to TRBJ2-5, with a possible D match to TRBD2 (5 bases). V lost 4 bases and J lost 2, with 11 bases in between. Germline values: CDR1 PRHDT, CDR2 FYEKMQ (reference sequence). The CDR3 runs to 14 residues. In DNA form, the CDR3 reads TGTGCCAGCAGCTCATCGGGAACTCAAGAGACCCAGTACTTC. Its translation is CASSSSGTQETQYF.

This rearrangement joins TRBV9 to TRBJ1-2, with a weak D call TRBD1 (5 bases). The V end was cut by 2 bases, the J end by 5 bases, with 10 bases between. Germline lookup yields CDR1 SGDLS and CDR2 YYNGEE. The CDR3 spans 13 residues. CDR3 nucleotide sequence: TGTGCCAGCAGCGTGCGGCAGGGTTATGGCTACACCTTC. Encoded protein: CASSVRQGYGYTF.

The gene calls are TRBV10-2 and TRBJ2-7; D uncertain. V shed 2 bases and J shed 3 bases, with 5 bases lying between them. The CDR3 extends over 12 amino acids. Germline V gene lookup returns CDR1 WSHSY and CDR2 SAAADI. The CDR3 bases are TGCGCCAGCAGTGAGGACCTCTACGAGCAGTACTTC. This sequence encodes CASSEDLYEQYF.

This clone showed up just a few times. CDR3 protein: CASRRGLQETQYF. The CDR3 nucleotides are TGTGCCAGTAGACGGGGACTCCAAGAGACCCAGTACTTC. The V call is TRBV19, the J call TRBJ2-5; a weak D match, TRBD2 (6 bases). Germline V gene data show CDR1 as LNHDA and CDR2 as SQIVND (reference sequence). V was trimmed by 6 bases and J by 1 base, leaving 9 bases between them. This CDR3 has 13 amino acids.

The CDR3 region is CSVEFGQSYEQYF. The DNA for the CDR3 is TGCAGCGTTGAATTCGGACAGTCCTACGAGCAGTACTTC. V gene TRBV29-1 combines with J gene TRBJ2-7, with a tentative D call TRBD1 (6 bases). Germline loops: CDR1 SQVTM, CDR2 ANQGSEA. This CDR3 has 13 residues. V lost 2 bases, J lost 1 base, and 9 bases lay in between.

The chain joins TRBV14 to TRBJ1-6; 7 bases are a match to TRBD1. J gave up 9 bases and V 4 bases, and 3 bases lay outside the gene matches. Germline CDR1 and CDR2: SGHDN and FVKESK. The CDR3 runs 13 residues. CDR3 sequence: CASSLNRGSPLHF. Written as DNA, the CDR3 is TGTGCCAGCAGCCTCAACAGGGGTTCACCCCTCCACTTT.

This clone was seen a few times. The V and J genes are TRBV2 and TRBJ2-5, with 7 bases fitting TRBD2. Germline V CDR1 and CDR2: SNHLY, FYNNEI. V trimming: 7 bases; J trimming: 10 bases; junction bases outside the gene matches: 3. The CDR3 extends over 10 amino acids. DNA of the CDR3: TGTGCCAGCACGGGGGGAGTCCAGTACTTC. Translation gives CASTGGVQYF.

The CDR3 DNA reads as TGTGCCAGCAGTTCAACACCAGCGATCCAGTACTTC. Translating gives CASSSTPAIQYF. The chain employs TRBV6-5 and TRBJ2-5; D unclear. Deletions cut 4 bases from V and 10 bases from J, with 13 bases between. Germline CDR1 and CDR2: MNHEY and SVGAGI. The CDR3 is 12 residues long.

This rearrangement joins TRBV6-5 to TRBJ2-3, with D unclear. The CDR3 spans 13 residues. The ends were cut back, 5 bases at V and 2 bases at J, with 8 bases in the middle. The germline V gene encodes CDR1 MNHEY and CDR2 SVGAGI. The CDR3 DNA sequence: TGTGCCAGCAGTGTGGATCTCACAGATACGCAGTATTTT. Encoded protein: CASSVDLTDTQYF.